These T cell receptor beta chains were read from a single sample in a study of blood T cell repertoires in COVID-19. The assay was immunoSEQ multiplex PCR, and TCRdb's table has in-frame clones only and misses some. The sample lists around 380,000 clones, 70% to 90% occurring once. Source material: PBMCs or T cells enriched from blood (not recorded which). The source is a man aged 25-45 years who had recovered from COVID-19. Both conserved end residues are part of each CDR3. The order of the fields is D gene, clone size, J gene, V gene, CDR3 DNA, CDR3 protein. The D gene is left open where the match is weak. Size is omitted from some rows. Given values are once, few, many or a class for expanded clones.

>NA|NA|TRBJ1-1|TRBV6-5
TGTGCCAGCAGTTACGCGGGCCGCCAGGAAGCTTTCTTT
CASSYAGRQEAFF
>NA|NA|TRBJ1-6|TRBV6-5
TGTGCCAGCATTCGGTCAGGTTCACCCCTCCACTTT
CASIRSGSPLHF
>NA|NA|TRBJ1-3|TRBV19
TGTGCCAGTAGCGCGGTGGGGGGTGGAAACACCATATATTTT
CASSAVGGGNTIYF
>TRBD2|NA|TRBJ2-1|TRBV6-2/TRBV6-3
TGTGCCAGCAGTTACTCTGGACTAGCGGGATACAATGAGCAGTTCTTC
CASSYSGLAGYNEQFF
>NA|NA|TRBJ1-6|TRBV3-1/TRBV3-2
TGTGCCAGCAGCCAAGGGGCTGATAATTCACCCCTCCACTTT
CASSQGADNSPLHF
>NA|few|TRBJ1-1|TRBV27
TGTGCCAGCAGTTCCAGAAACAGGAGAAACACTGAAGCTTTCTTT
CASSSRNRRNTEAFF
>TRBD1|NA|TRBJ1-5|TRBV7-2
TGTGCCAGCAGCTTTCTTACAGGGGACCAGCCCCAGCATTTT
CASSFLTGDQPQHF
>TRBD1|NA|TRBJ1-3|TRBV12-3/TRBV12-4
TGTGCCAGCCGCCAACAGGGGAACACCATATATTTT
CASRQQGNTIYF
>TRBD1|NA|TRBJ2-6|TRBV5-1
TGCGCCAGTACGACAGGGGATAAAAGGACTTTC
CASTTGDKRTF
>NA|NA|TRBJ1-1|TRBV4-1
TGCGCCAGCAGCCACGGACGGGAGAACACTGAAGCTTTCTTT
CASSHGRENTEAFF
>TRBD1|NA|TRBJ1-1|TRBV30
TGTGCCTGGAATAGGGACAGGGGGACTGAAGCTTTCTTT
CAWNRDRGTEAFF
>NA|once|TRBJ1-5|TRBV18
TGTGCCAGCTCACCAGGGGCAGCGAAGTATAGCAATCAGCCCCAGCATTTT
CASSPGAAKYSNQPQHF
>NA|NA|TRBJ1-5|TRBV19
TGTGCCAGTAGCGAATATCGGGGTCAGCCCCAGCATTTT
CASSEYRGQPQHF
>NA|NA|TRBJ1-2|TRBV21-1
TGTGCCAGCAGGCGGGACAGATTAATTCGAGGCTACACCTTC
CASRRDRLIRGYTF
>TRBD1|NA|TRBJ1-2|TRBV11-2
TGTGCCAGCAGCCGGGACAGTTTTAACTATGGCTACACCTTC
CASSRDSFNYGYTF
>NA|NA|TRBJ1-2|TRBV6-1
TGTGCCAGCAGTGAACGCAGTCATCGAGGCTACACCTTC
CASSERSHRGYTF
>TRBD1|NA|TRBJ1-5|TRBV6-5
TGTGCCATCCTGGACAGGGCTGACAATCAGCCCCAGCATTTT
CAILDRADNQPQHF
>NA|NA|TRBJ2-1|TRBV4-3
TGCGCCAGCAGCCAAGGAGCTAGCTCCTACAATGAGCAGTTCTTC
CASSQGASSYNEQFF
>NA|few|TRBJ2-7|TRBV20-1
TGCAGTGCTAGTTCTAACTACGAGCAGTACTTC
CSASSNYEQYF
>TRBD1|NA|TRBJ1-3|TRBV7-9
TGTGCCAGCCGCCAGGGGGAGGTCTCTGGAAACACCATATATTTT
CASRQGEVSGNTIYF
>TRBD1|NA|TRBJ1-1|TRBV29-1
TGCAGCGTAACTGCCGGGACAGGGGGCGCGATTGAAGCTTTCTTT
CSVTAGTGGAIEAFF
>TRBD1|NA|TRBJ1-5|TRBV6-2/TRBV6-3
TGTGCCAGCAGTTACTCGAAGGACAGGGGCAATCAGCCCCAGCATTTT
CASSYSKDRGNQPQHF
>TRBD1|few|TRBJ1-4|TRBV30
TGTGCCTGGAGTCATAAAGGGACAGGCGACGAAAAACTGTTTTTT
CAWSHKGTGDEKLFF
>NA|NA|TRBJ2-5|TRBV5-1
TGCGCCAGCAGCCTGACAATTCACAGCCTCCAAGAGACCCAGTACTTC
CASSLTIHSLQETQYF
>NA|NA|TRBJ1-4|TRBV5-5
TGTGCCAGCAGCTTGCTCGGCGGGGGTCAGATGGGAAAACTGTTTTTT
CASSLLGGGQMGKLFF
>NA|NA|TRBJ1-4|TRBV12-5
TGTGCTAGTAGCGGGTTCACTAATGAAAAACTGTTTTTT
CASSGFTNEKLFF
>TRBD1|few|TRBJ2-7|TRBV18
TGTGCCAGCTCACTAGGGAGGGGACAGGGAAGCTACGAGCAGTACTTC
CASSLGRGQGSYEQYF
>NA|NA|TRBJ2-2|TRBV6-5
TGTGCCAGTTTGACAGGGAACACCGGGGAGCTGTTTTTT
CASLTGNTGELFF
>TRBD1|few|TRBJ1-2|TRBV9
TGTGCAAGCTCCAGGGACAGGGCTAACTATGGCTACACCTTC
CASSRDRANYGYTF
>NA|NA|TRBJ1-5|TRBV5-1
TGCGCCAGCAGCTCCTTCCCGGATCAGCCCCAGCATTTT
CASSSFPDQPQHF
>TRBD1|many|TRBJ2-4|TRBV5-1
TGCGCCAGCAGCTTGGGTGGGACAGGGCTGGTCCAGTACTTC
CASSLGGTGLVQYF
>TRBD2|NA|TRBJ2-3|TRBV11-2
TGTGCCAGCAGCACGACTAGCGGGGTGATCACAGATACGCAGTATTTT
CASSTTSGVITDTQYF
>NA|NA|TRBJ1-1|TRBV5-6
TGTGCCAGCAGCTCTTACTCGGTGAACACTGAAGCTTTCTTT
CASSSYSVNTEAFF
>NA|few|TRBJ1-3|TRBV15
TGTGCCACCAGCAGAGACGCCACTTCTGGAAACACCATATATTTT
CATSRDATSGNTIYF
>NA|NA|TRBJ1-3|TRBV25-1
TGTGCCAGCAGTGAATTTACTTTCTCTGGAAACACCATATATTTT
CASSEFTFSGNTIYF
>NA|NA|TRBJ2-7|TRBV2
TGTGCCAGCAGCTACAGGGTCTCCTACGAGCAGTACTTC
CASSYRVSYEQYF
>NA|NA|TRBJ2-5|TRBV20-1
TGCAGTGCTAGTTACAGGGCGGACCAGTACTTC
CSASYRADQYF
>TRBD2|NA|TRBJ2-5|TRBV7-2
TGTGCCAGCAGCTTAGCTGGACTAGCCCGAGAGACCCAGTACTTC
CASSLAGLARETQYF
>NA|NA|TRBJ1-5|TRBV27
TGTGCCAGCAGTCTCGTTTCGGGGGTCAATCAGCCCCAGCATTTT
CASSLVSGVNQPQHF
>NA|NA|TRBJ1-5|TRBV27
TGTGCCAGCAGTTTAACGGGTGGTCAGCCCCAGCATTTT
CASSLTGGQPQHF
>NA|NA|TRBJ1-2|TRBV10-1
TGCGCCAGCAGCGCGCAGAGGAACTATGGCTACACCTTC
CASSAQRNYGYTF
>NA|NA|TRBJ1-1|TRBV5-5
TGTGCCAGTCTGGGGAACCTACAGGGTGAAGCTTTCTTT
CASLGNLQGEAFF
>NA|once|TRBJ1-2|TRBV3-1/TRBV3-2
TGTGCCAGCAGCCAAACTCTAAACTATGGCTACACCTTC
CASSQTLNYGYTF
>NA|NA|TRBJ2-7|TRBV30
TGTGCCTGGGGGGGCCCCTACGAGCAGTACTTC
CAWGGPYEQYF
>NA|NA|TRBJ1-1|TRBV19
TGTGCCAGTAGTATAGGGGGGGTACGGACGAACACTGAAGCTTTCTTT
CASSIGGVRTNTEAFF
>NA|NA|TRBJ1-3|TRBV10-2
TGCGCCAGCAATAAGGGGCTTGGAAACACCATATATTTT
CASNKGLGNTIYF
>TRBD1|NA|TRBJ1-1|TRBV7-2
TGTGCCAGCACCTTAGGACAGGGAAAAGTCACTGAAGCTTTCTTT
CASTLGQGKVTEAFF